The 27 T cell receptor beta chains listed next were all sequenced from one sample in a study of persistence of HIV-infected CD4 T cells. These receptors lack a known antigen. Sequencing used immunoSEQ version 4 in survey mode. Measured with immunoSEQ multiplex PCR; TCRdb has only the in-frame clones, and not every one. The sample consists of tens of thousands of clones, less than 90% of them appearing once. Anti-CD3/anti-CD28 beads served as a nonspecific positive control stimulus. Responding CD4+ T cells were sorted by upregulation of both CD40 ligand and CD69. The sequencing here drew on CD4+ T cells sorted from PBMCs after approximately 19-hour stimulation, taken from a patient who received antiretroviral therapy. Receptor source: an adult woman with HIV who was CMV-seropositive.

The chain joins TRBV2 to TRBJ2-5; D remains unclear. Per germline, CDR1 SNHLY and CDR2 FYNNEI. Trimming removed 5 bases at V and 2 bases at J, with 12 bases between. The CDR3 spans 14 residues. In DNA form, the CDR3 reads TGTGCCAGCAGTCTTCAGCAACTGCAAGAGACCCAGTACTTC. Translating it yields CASSLQQLQETQYF.

This clone was observed once. The chain employs TRBV18 and TRBJ2-5; 10 nucleotides match TRBD1. Germline V gene sequence: CDR1 KGHSH, CDR2 LQKENI. This CDR3 is built from 14 residues. Trimming took 6 bases from V and 4 from J; bases not matched to a gene: 5. The CDR3 DNA follows: TGTGCCAGCTCCCAGGGACAGGGGCGAGAGACCCAGTACTTC. It codes for CASSQGQGRETQYF.

The rearrangement uses TRBV5-1 and TRBJ1-2; D gene uncertain. V was shortened by 0 bases and J by 5 bases, with 20 bases between the two germline ends. CDR3 length equals 17 residues. Germline lookup yields CDR1 SGHRS and CDR2 YFSETQ. CDR3 nucleotides: TGCGCCAGCAGCTTGGGCCTTTCAACTTCCAGCCTATATGGCTACACCTTC. Its translation: CASSLGLSTSSLYGYTF.

The V call is TRBV18, the J call TRBJ2-2, with 7 bases lining up with TRBD1. CDR1 KGHSH and CDR2 LQKENI come from the germline V gene. Trimming cost V 2 bases and J 2 bases; bases outside gene matches: 2. The CDR3 extends over 15 amino acids. Here the CDR3 reads CASSPGQVNTGELFF. The CDR3 DNA reads as TGTGCCAGCTCACCAGGACAGGTCAACACCGGGGAGCTGTTTTTT.

The chain links TRBV6-1 to TRBJ2-1; tentatively, D is TRBD1 (6 bases). V shed 2 bases and J shed 7 bases, with 15 bases lying between them. The CDR3 has 15 residues. Germline CDR1 and CDR2: MNHNS and SASEGT. Here the CDR3 reads CASSEQGRLGNEQFF. CDR3 in DNA: TGTGCCAGCAGTGAACAGGGGCGCTTGGGGAATGAGCAGTTCTTC.

The chain has TRBV10-1 and TRBJ2-2; 10 bases agree with TRBD2. CDR1 and CDR2 from the germline V gene are WNHNN and SYGVQD (reference sequence). The CDR3 has 15 amino acids. The ends lost 6 bases at V and 6 bases at J; junction bases unmatched: 7. CDR3 loop: CASSLALAGAGELFF. CDR3 DNA: TGCGCCAGCAGCCTCGCGCTAGCGGGGGCCGGGGAGCTGTTTTTT.

J is TRBJ2-3 and V is TRBV6-5; 10 nucleotides match TRBD2. J lost 1 base, V lost 2 bases, and 0 bases had no gene match. The V gene's germline CDR1 is MNHEY and CDR2 SVGAGI. The CDR3 is made up of 15 amino acids. The CDR3 sequence is CASSYGLAGTDTQYF. DNA of the CDR3: TGTGCCAGCAGTTACGGACTAGCGGGCACAGATACGCAGTATTTT.

The CDR3 protein is CSALGPETQYF. CDR3 sequence (DNA): TGCAGTGCTCTCGGCCCGGAGACCCAGTACTTC. The chain carries TRBV20-1 and TRBJ2-5; no clear D gene. Germline V gives CDR1 DFQATT, CDR2 SNEGSKA (reference sequence). The length of the CDR3 is 11 residues. The V and J ends lost 5 bases and 5 bases respectively, with 9 bases between them.

CDR3 DNA: TGTGCCACCAGCACGGGGACAGTCACAACTAATGAAAAACTGTTTTTT. It is translated as CATSTGTVTTNEKLFF. The rearrangement joins TRBV15 to TRBJ1-4, with 7 bases aligning to TRBD1. The CDR3 is 16 residues long. Trimming removed 4 bases from V and 0 bases from J; junction bases left unmatched: 5. Germline lookup yields CDR1 LNHNV and CDR2 YYDKDF (reference sequence).

This chain links TRBV30 with TRBJ2-1; 15 bases are a match to TRBD2. The CDR3 is made up of 13 amino acids. Germline CDR1 and CDR2: GTSNPN and SVGIG (reference sequence). The V gene end was trimmed by 7 bases and the J gene end by 9 bases; junction bases not matched to a gene: 4. The CDR3 sequence is CASGLAGGLEQFF. The CDR3 coding sequence is TGTGCCTCTGGACTAGCGGGGGGGCTTGAGCAGTTCTTC.

The chain has TRBV19 and TRBJ1-6; 7 nucleotides match TRBD1. Germline CDR1 reads LNHDA; CDR2 reads SQIVND (reference sequence). The ends lost 2 bases at V and 7 bases at J; junction bases unmatched: 2. The CDR3 sequence is 14 residues long. In DNA, the CDR3 is TGTGCCAGTAGTATAAGGGACAGCAATTCACCCCTCCACTTT. Translation gives CASSIRDSNSPLHF.

A remark on this clone: Other DNA sequences in this sample translate to the same CDR3. CDR3 region: CAISEGVGGGYEQYF. In DNA, the CDR3 is TGTGCCATCAGTGAGGGGGTAGGGGGTGGGTACGAGCAGTACTTC. The chain uses TRBV10-3 and TRBJ2-7; TRBD1 might be the D (6 bases). The V gene lost 2 bases and the J gene lost 4 bases, with 15 bases spanning the gap. Per the germline V gene, CDR1 is ENHRY and CDR2 is SYGVKD. The CDR3 extends over 15 amino acids.

The chain employs TRBV7-6 and TRBJ1-6; maybe TRBD1 (5 bases). From germline, CDR1 is SGHVS and CDR2 FNYEAQ. The V end was cut by 8 bases, the J end by 6 bases, with 11 bases between. The CDR3 is 13 amino acids. The CDR3 here is CASGRESNSPLHF. The CDR3 DNA reads as TGTGCCAGCGGCAGGGAAAGTAATTCACCCCTCCACTTT.

V usage is TRBV10-3 and J usage is TRBJ1-3, with D perhaps TRBD1 (5 bases). The CDR3 runs to 15 residues. Germline values: CDR1 ENHRY, CDR2 SYGVKD. Between the trimmed V and J ends, which lost 4 bases and 0 bases, there was a span of 10 bases. In DNA form, the CDR3 reads TGTGCCATCAGTGGCGACAGTGTCTCTGGAAACACCATATATTTT. It specifies CAISGDSVSGNTIYF.

This chain joins TRBV10-3 and TRBJ1-2, with D tentatively TRBD1 (5 bases). The length of the CDR3 is 14 residues. CDR1 and CDR2 from the germline V gene are ENHRY and SYGVKD. V lost 5 bases and J 1 base, leaving 11 bases between the germline ends. CDR3 in amino acids: CAISPGGDNYGYTF. The CDR3 DNA is TGTGCCATCAGTCCTGGGGGGGATAACTATGGCTACACCTTC.

This clone was recorded once. The chain joins TRBV5-4 to TRBJ2-3; no clear D. Germline assignment: CDR1 SGHNT and CDR2 YYREEE (reference sequence). V was pared by 0 bases and J by 8 bases, with 10 bases between. There are 13 residues in the CDR3. Here the CDR3 DNA reads TGTGCCAGCAGCTTGGACCGGCCAACTACGCAGTATTTT. It is translated as CASSLDRPTTQYF.

The chain combines TRBV7-3 with TRBJ1-4, with D unclear. V dropped 2 bases and J dropped 4 bases, with 5 bases sitting between them. Per the germline V gene, CDR1 is SGHTA and CDR2 is FQGTGA. The CDR3 totals 13 residues. CDR3 sequence: CASSLGFNEKLFF. CDR3 DNA sequence: TGTGCCAGCAGCTTAGGATTTAATGAAAAACTGTTTTTT.

This clone occurred once. The chain is built from TRBV12-5 and TRBJ1-5, with D perhaps TRBD1 (6 bases). The CDR3 loop spans 16 amino acids. From germline, CDR1 is LGHNT and CDR2 FRNRAP. Trimming removed 6 bases at V and 0 bases at J, with 15 bases between. CDR3 sequence (DNA): TGTGCTAGTGGCTCGGGGGGGGGCGATAGCAATCAGCCCCAGCATTTT. Translation: CASGSGGGDSNQPQHF.

The chain joins TRBV5-7 to TRBJ2-2; possible D gene TRBD2, 5 bases. TRBV5-7 is an open reading frame, and its role is uncertain. This CDR3 region has 16 residues. V lost 2 bases and J 6 bases, leaving 17 bases between the germline ends. CDR3 region: CASSLSWRQEAGELFF. In nucleotides, the CDR3 is TGTGCCAGCAGCTTATCTTGGCGGCAGGAGGCCGGGGAGCTGTTTTTT.

The chain links TRBV10-2 to TRBJ1-2, with D unresolved. Per the germline V gene, CDR1 is WSHSY and CDR2 is SAAADI. The CDR3 has 13 residues. Deletions cut 2 bases from V and 4 bases from J, with 8 bases between. The DNA of the CDR3 is TGCGCCAGCAGTGAGGAAGTGCCCTATGGCTACACCTTC. Amino acid sequence: CASSEEVPYGYTF.

The rearrangement uses TRBV7-8 and TRBJ2-5; D might be TRBD2 (5 bases). Trimming pared 4 bases from V and 9 bases from J, leaving 12 bases between. Germline lookup yields CDR1 SGHVS and CDR2 FQNEAQ. This CDR3 spans 12 amino acids. The CDR3 nucleotides are TGTGCCAGCAGCTCCCATGAGGGAGCCCAGTACTTC. This encodes CASSSHEGAQYF.

V and J are TRBV30 and TRBJ2-7, with D unclear. Germline V lookup: CDR1 GTSNPN, CDR2 SVGIG (reference sequence). Trimming removed 2 bases at V and 4 bases at J, with 9 bases between. CDR3 length: 12 amino acids. The CDR3 is CAWSNLGYEQYF. The CDR3 coding sequence is TGTGCCTGGAGTAACCTTGGGTACGAGCAGTACTTC. Supplemented by reference TRBV30 and TRBJ2-7, the full variable domain reads SQTIHQWPATLVQPVGSPLSLECTVEGTSNPNLYWYRQAAGRGLQLLFYSVGIGQISSEVPQNLSASRPQDRQFILSSKKLLLSDSGFYLCAWSNLGYEQYFGPGTRLTVT.

J is TRBJ2-7 and V is TRBV5-1; D possibly corresponds to TRBD2 (7 bases). Germline assignment: CDR1 SGHRS and CDR2 YFSETQ. The V and J ends lost 2 bases and 4 bases respectively, with 13 bases between them. This CDR3 region has 14 residues. The CDR3 DNA follows: TGCGCCAGCAGCTTTACCGGGGGGCCATACGAGCAGTACGTC. Amino acids: CASSFTGGPYEQYV.

The count of this clone is one. The chain has TRBV5-4 and TRBJ2-3; perhaps TRBD2 as D (7 bases). This CDR3 region has 15 residues. Germline loops: CDR1 SGHNT, CDR2 YYREEE (reference sequence). The V end was cut by 0 bases, the J end by 4 bases, with 12 bases between. The CDR3 bases are TGTGCCAGCAGCTTGGGGGGGGGCTACGCAGATACGCAGTATTTT. Amino acid sequence: CASSLGGGYADTQYF.

The rearrangement joins TRBV2 to TRBJ2-3; D possibly corresponds to TRBD2 (5 bases). CDR3 length equals 13 residues. CDR1 is SNHLY, CDR2 FYNNEI, per germline. Trimming stripped 5 bases from V and 6 bases from J, with 12 bases between. The CDR3 region has the DNA TGTGCCAGCAGTCCTAACACGGGGGATACGCAGTATTTT. Protein: CASSPNTGDTQYF.

The rearrangement links TRBV11-2 to TRBJ1-1; D is possibly TRBD1 (5 bases). The CDR3 covers 15 residues. CDR1 is SGHAT, CDR2 FQNNGV, per germline. Trimming took 5 bases from V and 6 from J, leaving 19 bases between them. This CDR3 is CASSRKVGGSPEAFF. CDR3 DNA sequence: TGTGCCAGCAGCCGCAAGGTCGGGGGATCCCCTGAAGCTTTCTTT. Full variable domain (outside the CDR3, taken from reference TRBV11-2 and TRBJ1-1): EAGVAQSPRYKIIEKRQSVAFWCNPISGHATLYWYQQILGQGPKLLIQFQNNGVVDDSQLPKDRFSAERLKGVDSTLKIQPAKLEDSAVYLCASSRKVGGSPEAFFGQGTRLTVV.

This sequence joins TRBV5-4 and TRBJ1-1; D is undetermined. The CDR3 sequence is 15 residues long. V was pared by 0 bases and J by 0 bases, with 9 bases between. Germline CDR1 SGHNT, CDR2 YYREEE (reference sequence). CDR3 region: CASSLVGGMNTEAFF. The CDR3 nucleotides read TGTGCCAGCAGCTTGGTAGGAGGGATGAACACTGAAGCTTTCTTT. Full variable domain (remainder filled in from reference TRBV5-4 and TRBJ1-1): ETGVTQSPTHLIKTRGQQVTLRCSSQSGHNTVSWYQQALGQGPQFIFQYYREEENGRGNFPPRFSGLQFPNYSSELNVNALELDDSALYLCASSLVGGMNTEAFFGQGTRLTVV.